The 23 T cell receptor beta chains below all came from one sample that was sequenced in a study of T cells in Graves' hyperthyroidism and ophthalmopathy. Researchers amplified the TCR beta CDR3 regions from RNA transcripts. HTBI primers were used for first-round RT-PCR of the TCR CDR3. From the multiplex PCR reads, TCRdb called clonotypes with MiXCR, one entry per CDR3 protein. The sample holds hundreds of thousands of distinct CDR3 sequences, 11% to 15% seen once. The sample taken for sequencing was blood. Receptors originate from a woman between 18 and 29 years old with Graves' hyperthyroidism.

The chain carries TRBV6-5 and TRBJ2-3; D remains ambiguous. The V gene lost 3 bases and the J gene lost 4 bases, with 8 bases spanning the gap. Germline-derived CDR1 and CDR2 are MNHEY and SVGAGI. The CDR3 has 13 amino acids. Here the CDR3 DNA reads TGTGCCAGCAGTTATAGAAGGGCAGATACGCAGTATTTT. Its protein product is CASSYRRADTQYF.

There are many counts of this clonotype. The chain combines TRBV13 with TRBJ2-7, with 9 bases matching TRBD1. V trimming: 3 bases; J trimming: 5 bases; junction bases outside the gene matches: 5. The length of the CDR3 is 14 residues. CDR1 PRHDT and CDR2 FYEKMQ come from the germline V gene (reference sequence). The CDR3 bases are TGTGCCAGCAGCTTCGGACAGGGGTTCAACGAGCAGTACTTC. This codes for CASSFGQGFNEQYF.

Ten or more counts support this clonotype. The chain has TRBV12-3 or TRBV12-4 and TRBJ2-3, with no clear D. V was trimmed by 5 bases and J by 2 bases, leaving 14 bases between them. CDR3 length equals 15 residues. The CDR3 nucleotides are TGTGCCAGCAGTACAAGGGCAAGCTTCACAGATACGCAGTATTTT. This translates into CASSTRASFTDTQYF.

The J gene is TRBJ1-1, the V gene TRBV7-9; 8 nucleotides align to TRBD1. CDR3 length equals 15 residues. Germline V lookup: CDR1 SEHNR, CDR2 FQNEAQ (reference sequence). The V and J ends lost 5 bases and 1 base, in that order; junction bases with no gene match: 6. The CDR3, as DNA: TGTGCCAGCAGCGCCGACAGGGGAGGGAACACTGAAGCTTTCTTT. This translates into CASSADRGGNTEAFF.

This clonotype was recorded many times. The J gene is TRBJ2-5, the V gene TRBV6-2 or TRBV6-3; D gene ambiguous. Trimming pared 0 bases from V and 5 bases from J, leaving 10 bases between. This CDR3 has 14 amino acids. Germline V gives CDR1 MNHEY, CDR2 SVGEGT. The CDR3 coding sequence is TGTGCCAGCAGTTACTCGGGTAGGATGGAGACCCAGTACTTC. Translated: CASSYSGRMETQYF.

The rearrangement links TRBV13 to TRBJ1-2, with 9 bases identical to TRBD1. The CDR3 contains 14 residues. The junction had 5 bases not matched to a gene; V was cut back by 1 base and J by 8 bases. CDR1 and CDR2 (germline): PRHDT, FYEKMQ (reference sequence). The CDR3 DNA follows: TGTGCCAGCAGCTTAGCCAGGGGACAGGGCGGCTACACCTTC. It is translated as CASSLARGQGGYTF.

This clonotype was observed at least ten times. The CDR3 protein is CASSQDFGNPTYEQYF. CDR3 DNA: TGCGCCAGCAGCCAAGATTTCGGGAACCCGACCTACGAGCAGTACTTC. The gene calls are TRBV4-3 and TRBJ2-7, with D perhaps matching TRBD2 (5 bases). Germline CDR1 is LGHNA and CDR2 is YSLEER. V was pared by 0 bases and J by 2 bases, with 14 bases between. This CDR3 spans 16 amino acids.

This clonotype came up many times. The chain joins TRBV6-6 to TRBJ1-5; TRBD1 matches 9 bases. Germline V gene data show CDR1 as MNHNY and CDR2 as SVGAGI (reference sequence). The CDR3 is made up of 17 amino acids. J was trimmed by 4 bases and V by 0 bases; bases with no gene match: 7. CDR3 in DNA: TGTGCCAGCAGTTACTCGAGTGCCGGGACAGGGAATCAGCCCCAGCATTTT. Translation: CASSYSSAGTGNQPQHF.

The gene calls are TRBV30 and TRBJ2-2; 9 bases fit TRBD2. This CDR3 region has 17 residues. Looked up from germline, CDR1 is GTSNPN and CDR2 is SVGIG (reference sequence). Trimming removed 1 base from V and 4 bases from J; junction bases left unmatched: 10. CDR3: CAWSGYRGGRATGELFF. CDR3 nucleotide sequence: TGTGCCTGGAGTGGTTATCGGGGCGGGAGGGCCACCGGGGAGCTGTTTTTT.

This clonotype was picked up many times. This rearrangement joins TRBV28 to TRBJ2-5; 12 bases agree with TRBD2. This CDR3 is built from 16 residues. Germline CDR1 reads MDHEN; CDR2 reads SYDVKM. J gave up 2 bases and V 2 bases, and 3 bases lay outside the gene matches. The CDR3 is CASSLNLAGGQETQYF. The CDR3 nucleotides are TGTGCCAGCAGTTTAAATCTAGCGGGAGGGCAAGAGACCCAGTACTTC.

This clonotype occurred many times. The gene calls are TRBV28 and TRBJ2-3; 7 nucleotides match TRBD1. Trimming at V came to 6 bases and at J to 8 bases, leaving 11 bases not matched to a gene. CDR3 length: 14 residues. Per the germline V gene, CDR1 is MDHEN and CDR2 is SYDVKM. DNA for the CDR3: TGTGCCAGCAGACCTACAGGGGCCCGTTTTACGCAGTATTTT. This codes for CASRPTGARFTQYF.

In its sample, this clonotype was seen many times. The rearrangement joins TRBV5-5 to TRBJ1-5; D gene unclear. There are 17 residues in the CDR3. The germline V gene has CDR1 SGHKS and CDR2 YYEKEE (reference sequence). The germline V and J ends were trimmed by 4 bases and 0 bases, with 17 bases remaining between them. The CDR3 DNA sequence: TGTGCCAGCAGCCCGAGCCCGACTGGCGATAGCAATCAGCCCCAGCATTTT. This codes for CASSPSPTGDSNQPQHF.

This clonotype was counted between two and nine times. The V call is TRBV7-9, the J call TRBJ2-7; 7 nucleotides agree with TRBD2. Trimming at V came to 5 bases and at J to 4 bases, leaving 8 bases not matched to a gene. Germline V gene data show CDR1 as SEHNR and CDR2 as FQNEAQ (reference sequence). CDR3 size: 14 residues. Written as DNA, the CDR3 is TGTGCCAGCAGCCACGTCGCGGGAGCTTACGAGCAGTACTTC. This translates into CASSHVAGAYEQYF.

This clonotype was detected a few times. The CDR3 region has the DNA TGTGCCACCAAAAGGGACTCCGTCTCTGGAAACACCATATATTTT. The encoded protein is CATKRDSVSGNTIYF. The gene calls are TRBV19 and TRBJ1-3; D is possibly TRBD1 (5 bases). Germline V gives CDR1 LNHDA, CDR2 SQIVND (reference sequence). V gave up 10 bases and J gave up 0 bases, with 16 bases separating them. This CDR3 has 15 amino acids.

A few counts support this clonotype. V is TRBV12-3 or TRBV12-4 and J is TRBJ1-5; the D gene is possibly TRBD1 (5 bases). CDR3 length: 15 residues. V lost 2 bases to trimming and J lost 1 base, with 9 bases between them. The CDR3 DNA reads as TGTGCCAGCAGTTTAAGCAGGGCGAGCAATCAGCCCCAGCATTTT. It codes for CASSLSRASNQPQHF.

This clonotype was counted ten times or more. The genes are TRBV11-2 and TRBJ1-3; maybe TRBD1 (5 bases). V lost 7 bases and J lost 8, with 12 bases in between. The CDR3 length is 12 residues. In germline, CDR1 is SGHAT, CDR2 FQNNGV. CDR3 nucleotides: TGTGCCAGCACCAAAGCAGGGTACACCATATATTTT. As protein: CASTKAGYTIYF.

This chain joins TRBV29-1 and TRBJ2-1, with 7 nucleotides matching TRBD2. Looked up from germline, CDR1 is SQVTM and CDR2 is ANQGSEA. Germline trimming cut 0 bases from V and 6 bases from J; bases unmatched to any gene: 8. The CDR3 consists of 15 residues. The CDR3 loop reads CSVEEEQGTINEQFF. Here the CDR3 DNA reads TGCAGCGTTGAAGAGGAGCAAGGGACTATCAATGAGCAGTTCTTC.

This clonotype was observed a few times. J is TRBJ1-2 and V is TRBV24-1; TRBD1 aligns across 8 bases. With 1 base clipped from V and 8 bases from J, the junction kept 2 bases outside the gene matches. The CDR3 runs 13 residues. In germline, CDR1 is KGHDR, CDR2 SFDVKD. This CDR3 is CATSDLSGGGYTF. CDR3 DNA: TGTGCCACCAGTGATTTATCAGGGGGCGGCTACACCTTC.

This clonotype was counted a few times. The chain has TRBV19 and TRBJ2-7, with D unresolved. The germline gives CDR1 LNHDA, CDR2 SQIVND (reference sequence). This CDR3 is 13 amino acids long. The germline V and J ends were trimmed by 1 base and 2 bases, with 6 bases remaining between them. The DNA of the CDR3 is TGTGCCAGTAGTATAGGGCGGCCCTACGAGCAGTACTTC. Translated, it gives CASSIGRPYEQYF.

This clonotype came up many times. The chain carries TRBV27 and TRBJ2-7, with a weak D call TRBD2 (5 bases). The CDR3 is 12 residues long. CDR1 is MNHEY, CDR2 SMNVEV, per germline (reference sequence). V dropped 3 bases and J dropped 5 bases, with 8 bases sitting between them. DNA of the CDR3: TGTGCCAGCAGTTTTATCGGGGACGAGCAGTACTTC. It is translated as CASSFIGDEQYF.

This clonotype has ten or more counts. The chain carries TRBV2 and TRBJ2-7; no firm D call. The CDR3 has 15 residues. V was cut by 7 bases and J by 8 bases, with 24 bases left in between. CDR1 SNHLY and CDR2 FYNNEI come from the germline V gene. Here the CDR3 reads CASTWARFRSPQQYF. CDR3 bases: TGTGCCAGCACCTGGGCAAGGTTTCGAAGCCCGCAGCAGTACTTC.

The V call is TRBV5-6, the J call TRBJ2-2; 8 bases line up with TRBD2. The CDR3 consists of 15 residues. Per germline, CDR1 SGHDT and CDR2 YYEEEE. Unmatched junction bases numbered 6, after V lost 1 base and J lost 7 bases. CDR3 coding DNA: TGTGCCAGCAGCTTGCAAGCGGGAGTAGTCGGGGAGCTGTTTTTT. This translates into CASSLQAGVVGELFF. The variable domain in full, with the rest retrieved from reference TRBV5-6 and TRBJ2-2, is DAGVTQSPTHLIKTRGQQVTLRCSPKSGHDTVSWYQQALGQGPQFIFQYYEEEERQRGNFPDRFSGHQFPNYSSELNVNALLLGDSALYLCASSLQAGVVGELFFGEGSRLTVL.

The V call is TRBV6-2 or TRBV6-3, the J call TRBJ1-2; D unresolved. Germline CDR1 is MNHEY and CDR2 is SVGEGT. There are 13 residues in the CDR3. Between the trimmed V and J ends, which lost 0 bases and 7 bases, there was a span of 9 bases. In DNA form, the CDR3 reads TGTGCCAGCAGTTACTCTCTACAAATTGGCTACACCTTC. This gives the protein CASSYSLQIGYTF.